This T cell receptor beta chain was sequenced for a study of CD8 T cells in Susac syndrome. The V and J ends lost 4 bases and 8 bases, in that order; junction bases with no gene match: 18. Germline-derived CDR1 and CDR2 are MDHEN and SYDVKM. CDR3 length equals 17 residues. CD8+ and CD4+ T cells taken from blood had their TCR beta sequenced. TEMRA cells were enriched by FACS, while CD8+ and CD4+ T cells were obtained through a negative isolation that was performed magnetically. With random hexamers, roughly 0.45 to 1 ug RNA was reverse transcribed. Coverage of TCR beta CDR3 amplification by immunoSEQ multiplex PCR extended to 54 Vbeta and 13 Jbeta. One entry per CDR3 protein, called by TCRdb with MiXCR from the immunoSEQ multiplex PCR reads. This table holds hundreds of thousands of distinct CDR3 sequences, about nine tenths found once.

The chain has TRBV28 and TRBJ2-7, with 9 nucleotides matching TRBD2. The sample comprised CD8+ T cells from PBMCs. The clonotype comes from a human donor with multiple sclerosis. CDR3 region: CASSSLPEGASGVQQYF. In DNA form, the CDR3 reads TGTGCCAGCAGTTCGCTGCCGGAAGGGGCTAGCGGGGTTCAGCAGTACTTC.